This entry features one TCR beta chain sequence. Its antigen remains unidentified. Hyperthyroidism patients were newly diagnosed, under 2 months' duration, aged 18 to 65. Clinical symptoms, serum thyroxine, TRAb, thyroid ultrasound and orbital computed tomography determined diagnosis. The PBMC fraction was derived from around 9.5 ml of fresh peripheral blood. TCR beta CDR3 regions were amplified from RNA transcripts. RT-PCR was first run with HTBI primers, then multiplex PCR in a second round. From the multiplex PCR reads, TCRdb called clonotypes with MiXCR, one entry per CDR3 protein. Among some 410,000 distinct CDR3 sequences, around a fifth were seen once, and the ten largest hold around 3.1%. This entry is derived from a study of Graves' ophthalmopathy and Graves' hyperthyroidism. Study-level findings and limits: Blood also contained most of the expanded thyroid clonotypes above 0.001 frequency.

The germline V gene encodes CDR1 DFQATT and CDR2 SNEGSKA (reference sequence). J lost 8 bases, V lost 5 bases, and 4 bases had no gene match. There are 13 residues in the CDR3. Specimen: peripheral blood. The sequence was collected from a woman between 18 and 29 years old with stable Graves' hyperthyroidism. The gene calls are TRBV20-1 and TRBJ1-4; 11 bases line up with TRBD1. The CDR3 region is CSAEDRGQEKLFF. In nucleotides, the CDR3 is TGCAGTGCTGAGGACAGGGGGCAAGAAAAACTGTTTTTT.